This T cell receptor beta chain was recorded in a study of blood T cell repertoires in COVID-19. Study at large: In each case, the material was cDNA or gDNA derived from T cells, B-cell-depleted T cells, or PBMCs.

Authors' methods: Reference gene primer amplification yielded estimated nucleated cell counts. Sequenced by immunoSEQ multiplex PCR; TCRdb stores in-frame clones only, minus some. For V, J and clone size, that table is used; D and trimming come from the DNA. The sample has approximately 75,000 clones, about 74% seen once. After removal of 0 bases from V and 0 bases from J, the junction contained 1 base not matched to a gene. The CDR3 length is 16 residues. Germline lookup yields CDR1 LGHNA and CDR2 YNFKEQ. Sequenced: peripheral blood. This sequence originates from a human donor with acute or convalescent COVID-19. The donor label of this sample is uncertain. The genes are TRBV4-2 and TRBJ2-1, with 8 bases lining up with TRBD1. The CDR3 reads CASSQDDRGSYNEQFF. The CDR3 nucleotides are TGTGCCAGCAGCCAAGATGACAGGGGCTCCTACAATGAGCAGTTCTTC.